This record covers a single T cell receptor (beta chain). Its antigen is not known. The data originate from a study of T cell repertoires in cytomegalovirus infection. TCRdb called the reads again in MiXCR, with one record for every CDR3 protein. The sample holds 400,000 or so distinct CDR3 sequences, about a third seen once. Trimming stripped 2 bases from V and 1 base from J, with 8 bases between. The CDR3 is 15 residues long. From germline, CDR1 is MNHEY and CDR2 SVGEGT. The study's findings and limits: Predominance within the ex vivo response was attributable to HLA-C-restricted CMV-specific TCR beta clonotypes.

The sequencing sample was made of PBMCs. The V and J genes are TRBV6-2 or TRBV6-3 and TRBJ1-4; unclear D gene. This sequence was found in a human donor in good health (CMV status not recorded). Some clones in this sample may be carry-over from other donors' samples. CDR3 residues: CASSYPSGTNEKLFF. The CDR3 DNA is TGTGCCAGCAGTTACCCCTCAGGAACTAATGAAAAACTGTTTTTT.